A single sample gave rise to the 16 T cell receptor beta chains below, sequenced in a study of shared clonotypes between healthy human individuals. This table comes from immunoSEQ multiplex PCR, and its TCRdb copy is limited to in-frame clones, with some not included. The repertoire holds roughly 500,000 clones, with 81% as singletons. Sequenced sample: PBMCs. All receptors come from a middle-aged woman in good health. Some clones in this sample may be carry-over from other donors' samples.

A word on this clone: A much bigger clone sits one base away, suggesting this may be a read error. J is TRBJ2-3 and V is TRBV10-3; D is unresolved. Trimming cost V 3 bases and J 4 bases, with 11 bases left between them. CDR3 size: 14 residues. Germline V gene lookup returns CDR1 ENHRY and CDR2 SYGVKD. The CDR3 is CAISEVGYADTQYF. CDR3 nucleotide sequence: TGTGCCATCAGTGAAGTCGGATACGCAGATACGCAGTATTTT.

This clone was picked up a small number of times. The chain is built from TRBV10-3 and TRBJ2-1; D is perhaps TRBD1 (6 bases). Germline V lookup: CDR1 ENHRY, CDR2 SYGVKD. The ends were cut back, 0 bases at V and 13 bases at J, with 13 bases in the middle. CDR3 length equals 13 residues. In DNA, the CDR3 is TGTGCCATCAGTGAGTCATCAGGGGCCGAACAGTTCTTC. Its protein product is CAISESSGAEQFF.

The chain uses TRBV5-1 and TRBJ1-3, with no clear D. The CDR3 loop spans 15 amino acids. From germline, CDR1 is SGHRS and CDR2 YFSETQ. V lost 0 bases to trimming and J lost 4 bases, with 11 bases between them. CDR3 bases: TGCGCCAGCAGCTTGGGGGGTTTGGAAGGAAACACCATATATTTT. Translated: CASSLGGLEGNTIYF.

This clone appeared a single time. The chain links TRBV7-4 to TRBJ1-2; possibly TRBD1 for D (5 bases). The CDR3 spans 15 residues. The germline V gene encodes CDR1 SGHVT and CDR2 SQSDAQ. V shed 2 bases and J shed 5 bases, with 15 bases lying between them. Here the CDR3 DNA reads TGTGCCAGCAGCTTATCCGGGGGGGATTCTTATGGCTACACCTTC. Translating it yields CASSLSGGDSYGYTF.

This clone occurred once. The CDR3 DNA reads as TGTGCCAGCAGCCAAGATTCTGGTAGAGGCACAGATACGCAGTATTTT. It specifies CASSQDSGRGTDTQYF. V usage is TRBV4-2 and J usage is TRBJ2-3; no clear D gene. The CDR3 contains 16 residues. Trimming left V 0 bases short and J 1 base short, with 11 bases between. Germline V gene sequence: CDR1 LGHNA, CDR2 YNFKEQ.

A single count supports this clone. The CDR3 DNA reads as TGCAGTGCTAAGGCAACAGATACGCAGTATTTT. Translation gives CSAKATDTQYF. The chain is built from TRBV20-1 and TRBJ2-3; D unresolved. The CDR3 sequence is 11 residues long. The V and J ends lost 4 bases and 3 bases respectively, with 5 bases between them. Germline V gives CDR1 DFQATT, CDR2 SNEGSKA (reference sequence).

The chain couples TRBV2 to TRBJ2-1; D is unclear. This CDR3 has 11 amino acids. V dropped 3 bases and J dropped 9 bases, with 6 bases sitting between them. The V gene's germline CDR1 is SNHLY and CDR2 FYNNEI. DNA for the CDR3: TGTGCCAGCAGTGAGGTTATTGAGCAGTTCTTC. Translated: CASSEVIEQFF.

The CDR3 region is CATQGVAVEKLFF. The DNA of the CDR3 is TGTGCCACCCAGGGGGTGGCAGTTGAAAAACTGTTTTTT. The genes are TRBV2 and TRBJ1-4; 7 positions match TRBD1. The CDR3 sequence is 13 residues long. Trimming took 10 bases from V and 7 from J; bases not matched to a gene: 9. The germline V gene encodes CDR1 SNHLY and CDR2 FYNNEI.

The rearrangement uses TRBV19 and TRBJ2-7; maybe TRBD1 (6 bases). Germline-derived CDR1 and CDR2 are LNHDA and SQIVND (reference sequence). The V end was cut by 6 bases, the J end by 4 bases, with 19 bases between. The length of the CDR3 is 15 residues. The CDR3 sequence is CASSPDPGHLYEQYF. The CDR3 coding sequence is TGTGCCAGTAGCCCGGATCCGGGACACCTTTACGAGCAGTACTTC.

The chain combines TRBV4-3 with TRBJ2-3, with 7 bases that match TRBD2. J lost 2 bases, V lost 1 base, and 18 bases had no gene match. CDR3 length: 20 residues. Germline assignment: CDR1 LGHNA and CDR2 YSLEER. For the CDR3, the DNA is TGCGCCAGCAGCCAAGCCGGCGCCAGCGGGGCCTGGAGGGCCACAGATACGCAGTATTTT. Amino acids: CASSQAGASGAWRATDTQYF.

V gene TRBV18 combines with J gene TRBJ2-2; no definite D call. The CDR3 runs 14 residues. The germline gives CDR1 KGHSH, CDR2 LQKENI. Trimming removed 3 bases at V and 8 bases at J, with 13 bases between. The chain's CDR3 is CASSPGTRYGELFF. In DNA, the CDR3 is TGTGCCAGCTCACCCGGAACTCGTTATGGGGAGCTGTTTTTT.

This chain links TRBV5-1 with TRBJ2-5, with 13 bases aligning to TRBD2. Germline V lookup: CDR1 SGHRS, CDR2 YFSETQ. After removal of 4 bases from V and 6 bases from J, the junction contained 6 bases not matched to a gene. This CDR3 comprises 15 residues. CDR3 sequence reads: CASSRTSGRSQTQYF. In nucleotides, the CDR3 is TGCGCCAGCAGCCGGACTAGCGGGAGAAGCCAGACCCAGTACTTC.

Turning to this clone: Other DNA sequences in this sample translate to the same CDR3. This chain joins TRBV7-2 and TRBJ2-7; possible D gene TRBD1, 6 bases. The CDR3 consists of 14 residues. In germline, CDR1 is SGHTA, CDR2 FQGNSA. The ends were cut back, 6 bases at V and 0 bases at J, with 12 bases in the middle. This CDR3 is CASSPDRTSYEQYF. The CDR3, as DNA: TGTGCCAGCAGTCCTGACAGGACCTCCTACGAGCAGTACTTC.

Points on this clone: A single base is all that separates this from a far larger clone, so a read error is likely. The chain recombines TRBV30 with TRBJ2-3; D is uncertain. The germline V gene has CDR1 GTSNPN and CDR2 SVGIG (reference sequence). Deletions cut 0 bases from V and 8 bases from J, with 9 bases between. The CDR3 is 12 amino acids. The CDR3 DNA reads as TGTGCCTGGAGTGTATGGCGGTGTACGCAGTATTTT. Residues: CAWSVWRCTQYF.

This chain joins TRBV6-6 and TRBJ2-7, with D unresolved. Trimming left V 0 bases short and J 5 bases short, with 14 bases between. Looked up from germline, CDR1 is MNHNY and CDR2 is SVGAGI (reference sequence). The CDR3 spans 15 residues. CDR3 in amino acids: CASSYSIGWSDEQYF. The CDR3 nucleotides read TGTGCCAGCAGTTACTCGATAGGTTGGTCGGACGAGCAGTACTTC.

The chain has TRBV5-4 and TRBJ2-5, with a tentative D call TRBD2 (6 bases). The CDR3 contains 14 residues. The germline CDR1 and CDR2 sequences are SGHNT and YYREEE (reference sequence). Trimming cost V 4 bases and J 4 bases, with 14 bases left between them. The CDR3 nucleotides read TGTGCCAGCAGCCTGGCATCCGGGGGAGAGACCCAGTACTTC. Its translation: CASSLASGGETQYF.